This TCR beta chain was captured by sequencing in a study of T-cell memory formation after mild COVID-19. Whole-study results and caveats: Memory sampled before infection contained some responding clones, suggesting cross-reactive memory joined.

UMIs and sample barcodes were carried by the TCR alpha and TCR beta cDNA libraries that 5'RACE produced using constant-segment primers. TCRdb re-called the 5' RACE reads through MiXCR, storing one row per CDR3 protein. Of roughly 260,000 distinct CDR3 sequences in the sample, 16% were seen once. Deletions cut 3 bases from V and 1 base from J, with 6 bases between. CDR3 length: 13 amino acids. This clonotype was detected ten times or more. Antigen unknown. The rearrangement uses TRBV12-3 or TRBV12-4 and TRBJ1-1, with D unclear. The source of this sequence is a man aged 18-30 years who had mild COVID-19 (a few samples of this study predate the infection). Cell type and time point are not known. Specimen: PBMCs or a T cell subset sorted from them (not recorded which). CDR3 loop: CASSFSPNTEAFF. In nucleotides, the CDR3 is TGTGCCAGCAGTTTCAGCCCGAACACTGAAGCTTTCTTT.